Included here is one T cell receptor (beta chain) sequence, with context. The target antigen is unknown. Sorting defined naive CD4+ as CD4+CD8-CD45RO-CD45RA+ and naive CD8+ as CD8+CD4-CD45RA+CD27bright. The sample originates from a study of healthy donors' naive CD4 and CD8 T cells. Study-wide background: Donors came from three age groups: 20-25, 40-50 and 60-70 years. A new alpha primer set targeted every functional IMGT alpha variant.

General study results and limits: Roughly 13% of CD4/CD8 propensity variance appeared explained by V, J and CDR3 charge.

TCR libraries were built from 500 to 550 ng of total RNA by linear amplification. TCRdb passed the reads through MiXCR, listing each CDR3 protein once. The sample yields 150,000 to 200,000 distinct CDR3 sequences, over 60% seen once. The sequence derives from a pool of human donors in good health; the sample pools cells from several healthy donors. The sequencing input was naive CD4+ and CD8+ T cells sorted from blood, pooled from several donors.

The CDR3 DNA reads as TGTGCCAGCAGTGTCTCCGGGACAGGGGCTTCCTACGAGCAGTACTTC. It translates to CASSVSGTGASYEQYF. The V gene is TRBV27, the J gene TRBJ2-7, with 10 bases identical to TRBD1. Germline V CDR1 and CDR2: MNHEY, SMNVEV (reference sequence). The ends lost 5 bases at V and 1 base at J; junction bases unmatched: 8. This CDR3 is built from 16 residues.